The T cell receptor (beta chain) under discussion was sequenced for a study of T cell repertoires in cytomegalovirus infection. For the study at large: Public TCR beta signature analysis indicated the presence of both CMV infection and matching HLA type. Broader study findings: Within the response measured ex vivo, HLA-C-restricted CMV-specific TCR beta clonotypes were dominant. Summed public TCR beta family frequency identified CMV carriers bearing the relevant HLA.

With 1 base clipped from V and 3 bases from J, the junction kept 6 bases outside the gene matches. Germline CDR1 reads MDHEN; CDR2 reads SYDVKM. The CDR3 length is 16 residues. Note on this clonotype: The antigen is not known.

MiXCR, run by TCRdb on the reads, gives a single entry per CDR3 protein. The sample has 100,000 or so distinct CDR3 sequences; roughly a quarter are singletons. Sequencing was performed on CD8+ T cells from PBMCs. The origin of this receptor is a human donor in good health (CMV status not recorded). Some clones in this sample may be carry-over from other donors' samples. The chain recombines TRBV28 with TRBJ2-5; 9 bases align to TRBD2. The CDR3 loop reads CASSLLAGASEETQYF. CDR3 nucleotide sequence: TGTGCCAGCAGTTTATTAGCGGGGGCCTCCGAAGAGACCCAGTACTTC.